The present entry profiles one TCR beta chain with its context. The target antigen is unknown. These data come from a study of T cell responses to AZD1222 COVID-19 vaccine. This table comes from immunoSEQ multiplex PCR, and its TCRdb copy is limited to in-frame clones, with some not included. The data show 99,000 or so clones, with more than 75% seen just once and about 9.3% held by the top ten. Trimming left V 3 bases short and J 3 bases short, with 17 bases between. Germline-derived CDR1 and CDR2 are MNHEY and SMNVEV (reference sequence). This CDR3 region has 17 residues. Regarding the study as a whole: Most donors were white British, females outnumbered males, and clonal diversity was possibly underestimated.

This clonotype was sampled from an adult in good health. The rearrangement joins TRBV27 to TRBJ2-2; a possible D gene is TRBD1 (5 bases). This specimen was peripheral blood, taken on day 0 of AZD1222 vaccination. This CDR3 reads CASSFTYRSSDTGELFF. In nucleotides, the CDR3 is TGTGCCAGCAGTTTTACATACAGGTCATCCGACACCGGGGAGCTGTTTTTT.